The TCR beta chain described here comes from a study of cytomegalovirus exposure and HLA in healthy donors. As concerns this clone: Its antigen remains unidentified.

PCR used 60 Vbeta primers and 13 Jbeta primers. Produced via immunoSEQ multiplex PCR; TCRdb's table is partial and in-frame only. Here the sample spans roughly 160,000 clones, 65% to 85% being singletons. V was clipped by 4 bases and J by 7 bases; unmatched bases: 16. CDR1 is LGHNA and CDR2 is YSLEER in the germline V gene. CDR3 length: 17 residues. Broader study findings: Most TCR sequences were seen very rarely across donors, but some public TCRs occurred in many.

Sequencing used PBMCs. This receptor was identified in a boy aged 2-15 years in good health and CMV-seronegative. The chain employs TRBV4-3 and TRBJ2-7; 10 bases line up with TRBD2. The CDR3, as DNA: TGCGCCAGCAGCCCCCAGGGTAGCGGGGGGTACCTGAGGGAGCAGTACTTC. Amino acids: CASSPQGSGGYLREQYF.